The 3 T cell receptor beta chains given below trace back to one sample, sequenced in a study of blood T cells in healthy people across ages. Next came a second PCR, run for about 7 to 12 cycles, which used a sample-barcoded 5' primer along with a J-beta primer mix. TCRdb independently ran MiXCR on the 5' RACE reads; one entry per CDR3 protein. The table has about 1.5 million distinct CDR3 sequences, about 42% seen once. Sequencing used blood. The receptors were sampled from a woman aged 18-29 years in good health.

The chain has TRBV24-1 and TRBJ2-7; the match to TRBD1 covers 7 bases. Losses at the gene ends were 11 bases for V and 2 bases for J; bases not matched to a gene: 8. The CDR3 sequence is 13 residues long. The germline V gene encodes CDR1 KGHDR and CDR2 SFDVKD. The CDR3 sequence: CAKETGSAYEQYF. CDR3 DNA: TGTGCCAAAGAGACAGGGTCCGCCTACGAGCAGTACTTC.

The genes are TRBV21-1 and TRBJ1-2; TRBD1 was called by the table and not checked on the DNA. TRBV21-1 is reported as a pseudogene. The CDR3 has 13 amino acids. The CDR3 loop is CASSTDGGCGYTF. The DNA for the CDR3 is TGTGCCAGCAGCACCGACGGGGGATGCGGCTACACCTTC.

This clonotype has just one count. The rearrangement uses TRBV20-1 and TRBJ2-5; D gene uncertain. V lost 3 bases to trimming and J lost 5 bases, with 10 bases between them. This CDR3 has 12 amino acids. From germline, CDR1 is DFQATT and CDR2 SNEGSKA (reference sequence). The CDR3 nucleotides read TGCAGTGCTAGGACCGCCCCGGAGACCCAGTACTTC. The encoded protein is CSARTAPETQYF.